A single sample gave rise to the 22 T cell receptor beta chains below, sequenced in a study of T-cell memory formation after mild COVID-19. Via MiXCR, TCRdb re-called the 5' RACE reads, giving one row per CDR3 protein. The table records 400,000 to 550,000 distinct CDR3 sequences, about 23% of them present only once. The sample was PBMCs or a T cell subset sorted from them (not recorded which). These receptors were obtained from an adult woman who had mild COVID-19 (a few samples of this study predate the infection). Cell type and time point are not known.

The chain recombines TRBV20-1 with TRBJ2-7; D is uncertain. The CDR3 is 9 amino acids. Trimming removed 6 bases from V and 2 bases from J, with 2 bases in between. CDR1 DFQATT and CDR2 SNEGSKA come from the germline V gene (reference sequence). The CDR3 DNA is TGCAGTGCCGCCTACGAGCAGTACTTC. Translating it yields CSAAYEQYF.

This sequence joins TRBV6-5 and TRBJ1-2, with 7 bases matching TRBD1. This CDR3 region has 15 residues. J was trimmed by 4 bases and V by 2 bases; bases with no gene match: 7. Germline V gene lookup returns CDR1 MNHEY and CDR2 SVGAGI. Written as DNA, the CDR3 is TGTGCCAGCAGTTACCACCGACAGGGTAGCTATGGCTACACCTTC. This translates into CASSYHRQGSYGYTF.

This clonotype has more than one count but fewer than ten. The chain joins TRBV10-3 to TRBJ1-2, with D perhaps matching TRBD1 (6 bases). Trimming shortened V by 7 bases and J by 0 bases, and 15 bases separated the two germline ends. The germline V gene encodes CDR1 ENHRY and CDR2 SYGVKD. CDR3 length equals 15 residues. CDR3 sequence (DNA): TGTGCCATCACGCCGGGACATACGTCTAACTATGGCTACACCTTC. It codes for CAITPGHTSNYGYTF.

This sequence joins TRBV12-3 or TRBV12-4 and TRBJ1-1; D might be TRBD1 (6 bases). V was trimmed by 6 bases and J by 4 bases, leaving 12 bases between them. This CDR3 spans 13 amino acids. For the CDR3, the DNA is TGTGCCAGCAGGAACAGGGTGGGCACTGAAGCTTTCTTT. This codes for CASRNRVGTEAFF.

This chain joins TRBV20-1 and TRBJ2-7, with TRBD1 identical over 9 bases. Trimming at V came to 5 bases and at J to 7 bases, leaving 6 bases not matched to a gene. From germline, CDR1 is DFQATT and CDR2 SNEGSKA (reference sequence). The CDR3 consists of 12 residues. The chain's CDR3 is CSAGTGRGEQYF. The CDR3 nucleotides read TGCAGTGCTGGGACAGGGCGGGGGGAGCAGTACTTC.

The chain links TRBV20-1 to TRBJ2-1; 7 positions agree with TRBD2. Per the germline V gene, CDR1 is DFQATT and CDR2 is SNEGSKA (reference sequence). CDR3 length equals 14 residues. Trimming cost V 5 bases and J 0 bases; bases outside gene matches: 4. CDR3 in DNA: TGCAGTGCTTGCCGGGACTACTCCTACAATGAGCAGTTCTTC. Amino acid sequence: CSACRDYSYNEQFF.

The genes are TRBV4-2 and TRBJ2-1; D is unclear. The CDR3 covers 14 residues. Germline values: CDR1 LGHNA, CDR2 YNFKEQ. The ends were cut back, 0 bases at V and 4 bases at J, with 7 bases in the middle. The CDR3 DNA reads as TGTGCCAGCAGCCAAGATCTTGCGTACAATGAGCAGTTCTTC. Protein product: CASSQDLAYNEQFF.

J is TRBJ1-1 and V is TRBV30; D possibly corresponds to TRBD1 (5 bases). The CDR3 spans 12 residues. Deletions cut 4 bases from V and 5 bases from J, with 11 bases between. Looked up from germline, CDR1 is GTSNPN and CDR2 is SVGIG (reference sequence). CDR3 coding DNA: TGTGCCTGGAACTACGGGGGAACTGAAGCTTTCTTT. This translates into CAWNYGGTEAFF.

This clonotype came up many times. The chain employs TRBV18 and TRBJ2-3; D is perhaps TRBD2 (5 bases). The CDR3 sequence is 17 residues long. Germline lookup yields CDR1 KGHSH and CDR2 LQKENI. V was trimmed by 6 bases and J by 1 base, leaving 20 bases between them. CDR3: CASSPVAIRPRTDTQYF. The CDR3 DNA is TGTGCCAGCTCTCCTGTAGCGATTCGACCCCGCACAGATACGCAGTATTTT. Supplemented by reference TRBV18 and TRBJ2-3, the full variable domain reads NAGVMQNPRHLVRRRGQEARLRCSPMKGHSHVYWYRQLPEEGLKFMVYLQKENIIDESGMPKERFSAEFPKEGPSILRIQQVVRGDSAAYFCASSPVAIRPRTDTQYFGPGTRLTVL.

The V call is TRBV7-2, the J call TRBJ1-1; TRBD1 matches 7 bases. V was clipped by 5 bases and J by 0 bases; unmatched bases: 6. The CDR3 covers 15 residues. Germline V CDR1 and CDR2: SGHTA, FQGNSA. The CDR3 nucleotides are TGTGCCAGCAGCGACCCACAGGGGATGAACACTGAAGCTTTCTTT. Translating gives CASSDPQGMNTEAFF.

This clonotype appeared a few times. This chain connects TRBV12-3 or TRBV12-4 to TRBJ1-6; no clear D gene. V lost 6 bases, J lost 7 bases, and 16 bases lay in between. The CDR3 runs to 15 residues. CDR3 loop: CASSLKGARNSPLHF. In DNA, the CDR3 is TGTGCCAGCAGCCTCAAGGGTGCCCGGAATTCACCCCTCCACTTT.

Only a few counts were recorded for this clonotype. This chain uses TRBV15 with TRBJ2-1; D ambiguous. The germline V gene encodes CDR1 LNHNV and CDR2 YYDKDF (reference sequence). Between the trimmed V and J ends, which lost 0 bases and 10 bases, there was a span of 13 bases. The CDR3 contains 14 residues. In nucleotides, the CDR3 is TGTGCCACCAGCAGAGATAATAGAGGTGAGGAGCAGTTCTTC. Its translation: CATSRDNRGEEQFF.

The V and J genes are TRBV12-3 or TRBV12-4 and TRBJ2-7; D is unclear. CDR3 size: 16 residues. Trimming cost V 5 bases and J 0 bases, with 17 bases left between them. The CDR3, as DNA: TGTGCCAGCAGTCCGCTCCCTGGGCAGGACTCCTACGAGCAGTACTTC. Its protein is CASSPLPGQDSYEQYF.

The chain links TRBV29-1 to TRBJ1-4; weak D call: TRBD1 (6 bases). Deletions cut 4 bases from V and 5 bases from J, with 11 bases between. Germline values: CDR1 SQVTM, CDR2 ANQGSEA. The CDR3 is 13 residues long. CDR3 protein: CSVGTVRNEKLFF. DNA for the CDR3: TGCAGCGTTGGGACAGTAAGGAATGAAAAACTGTTTTTT.

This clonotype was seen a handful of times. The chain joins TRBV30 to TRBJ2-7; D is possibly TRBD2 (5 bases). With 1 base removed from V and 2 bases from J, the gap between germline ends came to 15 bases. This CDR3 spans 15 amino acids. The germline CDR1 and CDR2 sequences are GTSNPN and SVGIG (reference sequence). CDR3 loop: CAWSGLARGPYEQYF. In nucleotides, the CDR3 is TGTGCCTGGAGTGGACTTGCTCGGGGTCCCTACGAGCAGTACTTC.

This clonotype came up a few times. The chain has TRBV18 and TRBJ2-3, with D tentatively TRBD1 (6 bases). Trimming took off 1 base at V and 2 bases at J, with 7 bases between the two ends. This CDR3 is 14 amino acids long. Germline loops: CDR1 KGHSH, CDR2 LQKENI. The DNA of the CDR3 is TGTGCCAGCTCACCACGGACAGACACAGATACGCAGTATTTT. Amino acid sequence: CASSPRTDTDTQYF.

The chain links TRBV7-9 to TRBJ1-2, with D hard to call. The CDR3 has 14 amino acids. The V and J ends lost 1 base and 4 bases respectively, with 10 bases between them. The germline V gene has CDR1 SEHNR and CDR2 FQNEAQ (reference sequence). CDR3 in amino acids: CASSLEEGSYGYTF. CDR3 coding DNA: TGTGCCAGCAGCTTAGAGGAGGGTTCCTATGGCTACACCTTC.

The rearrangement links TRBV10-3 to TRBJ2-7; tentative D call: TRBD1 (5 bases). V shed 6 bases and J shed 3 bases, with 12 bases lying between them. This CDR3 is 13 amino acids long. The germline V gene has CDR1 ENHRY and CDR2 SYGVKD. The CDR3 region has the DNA TGTGCCATCAGGACAGCCCGCGACTACGAGCAGTACTTC. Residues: CAIRTARDYEQYF.

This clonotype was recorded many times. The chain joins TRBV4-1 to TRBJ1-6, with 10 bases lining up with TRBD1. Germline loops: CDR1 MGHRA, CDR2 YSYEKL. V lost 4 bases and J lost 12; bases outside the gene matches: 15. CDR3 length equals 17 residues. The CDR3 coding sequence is TGCGCCAGCAGCCCCACCACCCAGGGACAGGGGAGGGGACCCCTCCACTTT. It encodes CASSPTTQGQGRGPLHF.

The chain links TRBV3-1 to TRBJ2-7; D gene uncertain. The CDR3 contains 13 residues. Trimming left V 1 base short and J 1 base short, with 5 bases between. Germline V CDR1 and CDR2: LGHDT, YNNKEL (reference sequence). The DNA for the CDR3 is TGTGCCAGCAGCCAAGGAAAATCCTACGAGCAGTACTTC. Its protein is CASSQGKSYEQYF.

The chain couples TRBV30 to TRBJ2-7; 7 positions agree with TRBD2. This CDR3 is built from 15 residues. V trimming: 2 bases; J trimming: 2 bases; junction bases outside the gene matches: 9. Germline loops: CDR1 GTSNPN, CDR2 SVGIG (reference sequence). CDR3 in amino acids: CAWSLRASGPYEQYF. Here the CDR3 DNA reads TGTGCCTGGAGTTTAAGGGCTAGCGGACCCTACGAGCAGTACTTC. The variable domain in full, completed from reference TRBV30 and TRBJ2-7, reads SQTIHQWPATLVQPVGSPLSLECTVEGTSNPNLYWYRQAAGRGLQLLFYSVGIGQISSEVPQNLSASRPQDRQFILSSKKLLLSDSGFYLCAWSLRASGPYEQYFGPGTRLTVT.

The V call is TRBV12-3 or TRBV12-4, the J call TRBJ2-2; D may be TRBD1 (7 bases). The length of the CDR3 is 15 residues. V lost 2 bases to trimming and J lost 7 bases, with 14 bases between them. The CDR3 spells CASSLQGGMDGELFF. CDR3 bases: TGTGCCAGCAGTTTACAGGGGGGTATGGACGGGGAGCTGTTTTTT.